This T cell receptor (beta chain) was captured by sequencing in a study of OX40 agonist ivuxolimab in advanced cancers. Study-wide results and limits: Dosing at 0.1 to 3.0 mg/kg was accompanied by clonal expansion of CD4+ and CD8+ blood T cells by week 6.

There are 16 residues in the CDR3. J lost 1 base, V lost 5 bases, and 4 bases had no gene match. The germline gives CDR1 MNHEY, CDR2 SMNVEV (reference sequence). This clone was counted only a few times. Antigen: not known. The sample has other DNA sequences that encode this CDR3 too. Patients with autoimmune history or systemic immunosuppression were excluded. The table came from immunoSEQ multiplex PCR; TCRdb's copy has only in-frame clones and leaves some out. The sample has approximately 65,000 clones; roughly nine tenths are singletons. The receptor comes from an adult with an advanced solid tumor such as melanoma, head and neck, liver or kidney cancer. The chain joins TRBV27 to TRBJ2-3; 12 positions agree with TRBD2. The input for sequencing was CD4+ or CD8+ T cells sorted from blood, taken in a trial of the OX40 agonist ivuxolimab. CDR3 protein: CASSHRLAGGTDTQYF. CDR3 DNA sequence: TGTGCCAGCAGTCATCGACTAGCGGGAGGCACAGATACGCAGTATTTT.